This TCR beta chain was observed in a study of blood T cell repertoires in COVID-19. Study as a whole: Whether acute or convalescent, the COVID-19 samples came from the United States, Italy and Spain.

The CDR3 loop spans 13 amino acids. V was clipped by 5 bases and J by 4 bases, with 9 bases between them. In the authors' workflow: Amplification from reference gene primers served as the basis for estimated nucleated cell counts. Assay used: immunoSEQ multiplex PCR; TCRdb lists only in-frame clones, some missing. The DNA was the basis for D and trimming; V, J and clone size are from that table. The data show fewer than 250,000 clones, approximately 85% seen once. In terms of age and location, participants ranged from roughly 18 to 90 years and lived in about 25 US areas. Sample: PBMCs or T cells enriched from blood (not recorded which). The chain carries TRBV12-3 or TRBV12-4 and TRBJ2-1; maybe TRBD1 (6 bases). The receptor comes from a woman aged 45-60 years with acute COVID-19. CDR3 sequence reads: CASSPTGYNEQFF. The CDR3 region has the DNA TGTGCCAGCAGTCCCACAGGGTACAATGAGCAGTTCTTC.